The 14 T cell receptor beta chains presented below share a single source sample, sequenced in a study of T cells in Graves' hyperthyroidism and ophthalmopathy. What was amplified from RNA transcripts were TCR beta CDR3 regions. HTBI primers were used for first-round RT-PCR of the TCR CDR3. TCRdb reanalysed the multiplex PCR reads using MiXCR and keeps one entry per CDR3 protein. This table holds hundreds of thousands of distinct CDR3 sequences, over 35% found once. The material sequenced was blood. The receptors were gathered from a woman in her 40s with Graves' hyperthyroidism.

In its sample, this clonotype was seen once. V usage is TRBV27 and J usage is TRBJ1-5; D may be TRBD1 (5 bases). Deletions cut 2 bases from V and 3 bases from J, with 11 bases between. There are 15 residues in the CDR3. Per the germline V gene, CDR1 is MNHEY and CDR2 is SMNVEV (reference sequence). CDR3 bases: TGTGCCAGCAGTTTAGGGGGATTCTACAATCAGCCCCAGCATTTT. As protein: CASSLGGFYNQPQHF.

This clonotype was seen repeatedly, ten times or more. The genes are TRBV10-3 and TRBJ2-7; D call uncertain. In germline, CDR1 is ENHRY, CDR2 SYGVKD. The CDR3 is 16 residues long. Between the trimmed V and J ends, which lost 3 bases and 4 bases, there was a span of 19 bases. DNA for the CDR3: TGTGCCATCAGTGAATCAGGCAGTTCCGGTATATACGAGCAGTACTTC. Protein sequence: CAISESGSSGIYEQYF.

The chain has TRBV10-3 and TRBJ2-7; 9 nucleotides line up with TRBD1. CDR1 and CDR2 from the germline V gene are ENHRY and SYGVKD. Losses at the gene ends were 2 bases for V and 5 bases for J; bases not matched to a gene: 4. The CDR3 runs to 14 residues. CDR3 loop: CAISEGQGSHEQYF. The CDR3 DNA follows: TGTGCCATCAGTGAGGGACAGGGGAGCCACGAGCAGTACTTC.

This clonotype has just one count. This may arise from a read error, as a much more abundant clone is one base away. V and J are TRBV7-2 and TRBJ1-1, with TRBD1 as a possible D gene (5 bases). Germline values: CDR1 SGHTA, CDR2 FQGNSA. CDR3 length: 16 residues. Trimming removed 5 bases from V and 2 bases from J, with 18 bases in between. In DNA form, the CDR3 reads TGTGCCAGCAGCCAAAGGTGGGCAGGGATCAACACTGAAGCTTTCTTT. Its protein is CASSQRWAGINTEAFF.

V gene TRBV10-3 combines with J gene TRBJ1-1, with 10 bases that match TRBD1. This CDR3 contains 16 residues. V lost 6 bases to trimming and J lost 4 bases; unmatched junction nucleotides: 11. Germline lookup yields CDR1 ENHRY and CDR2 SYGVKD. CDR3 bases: TGTGCCATCAGGGGGATTGGGACAGGGGTTGGCACTGAAGCTTTCTTT. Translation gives CAIRGIGTGVGTEAFF.

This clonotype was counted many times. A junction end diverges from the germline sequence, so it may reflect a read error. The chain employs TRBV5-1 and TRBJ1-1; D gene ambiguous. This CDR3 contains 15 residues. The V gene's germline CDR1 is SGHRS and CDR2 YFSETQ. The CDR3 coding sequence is TGTGCCAGCAGCCTAAGTCCGGGTATGAACACTGAAGCTTTCTTT. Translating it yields CASSLSPGMNTEAFF. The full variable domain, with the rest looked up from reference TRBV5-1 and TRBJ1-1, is KAGVTQTPRYLIKTRGQQVTLSCSPISGHRSVSWYQQTPGQGLQFLFEYFSETQRNKGNFPGRFSGRQFSNSRSEMNVSTLELGDSALYLCASSLSPGMNTEAFFGQGTRLTVV.

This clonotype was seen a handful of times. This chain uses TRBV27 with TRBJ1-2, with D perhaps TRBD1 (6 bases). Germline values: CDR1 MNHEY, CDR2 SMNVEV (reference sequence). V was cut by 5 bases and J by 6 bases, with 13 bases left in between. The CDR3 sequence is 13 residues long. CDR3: CASSLDSGDGYTF. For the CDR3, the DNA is TGTGCCAGCAGTCTTGACTCAGGGGATGGCTACACCTTC.

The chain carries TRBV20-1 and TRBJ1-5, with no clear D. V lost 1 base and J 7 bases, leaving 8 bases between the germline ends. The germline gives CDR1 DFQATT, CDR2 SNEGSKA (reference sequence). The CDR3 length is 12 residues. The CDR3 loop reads CSARADGQPQHF. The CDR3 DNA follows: TGCAGTGCTAGAGCGGACGGACAGCCCCAGCATTTT.

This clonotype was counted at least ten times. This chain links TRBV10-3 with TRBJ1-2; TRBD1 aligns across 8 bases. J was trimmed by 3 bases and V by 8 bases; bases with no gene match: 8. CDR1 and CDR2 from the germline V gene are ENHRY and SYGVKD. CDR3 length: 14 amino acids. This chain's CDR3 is CAIATDRAYYGYTF. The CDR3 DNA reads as TGTGCCATCGCTACGGACAGGGCCTACTATGGCTACACCTTC.

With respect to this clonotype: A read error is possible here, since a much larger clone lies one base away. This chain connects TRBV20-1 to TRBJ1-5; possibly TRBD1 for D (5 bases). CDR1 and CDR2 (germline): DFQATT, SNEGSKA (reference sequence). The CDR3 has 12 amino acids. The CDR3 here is CGAPGSGQPQHF. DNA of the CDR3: TGCGGTGCCCCAGGGTCCGGTCAGCCCCAGCATTTT.

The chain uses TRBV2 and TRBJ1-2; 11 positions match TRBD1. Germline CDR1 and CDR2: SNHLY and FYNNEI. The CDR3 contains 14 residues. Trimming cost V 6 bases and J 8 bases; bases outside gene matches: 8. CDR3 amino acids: CASSTGTGGGGYTF. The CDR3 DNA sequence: TGTGCCAGCAGCACCGGGACAGGGGGAGGGGGCTACACCTTC. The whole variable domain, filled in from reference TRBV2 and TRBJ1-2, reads EPEVTQTPSHQVTQMGQEVILRCVPISNHLYFYWYRQILGQKVEFLVSFYNNEISEKSEIFDDQFSVERPDGSNFTLKIRSTKLEDSAMYFCASSTGTGGGGYTFGSGTRLTVV.

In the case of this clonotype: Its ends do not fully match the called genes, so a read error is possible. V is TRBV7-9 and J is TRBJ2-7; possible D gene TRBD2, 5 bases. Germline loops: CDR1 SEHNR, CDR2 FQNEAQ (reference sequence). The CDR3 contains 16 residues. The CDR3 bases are TGTGCCAGCAGCCCTGAGACGGGGATCGCCGACTACGAGCGGTACTTC. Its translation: CASSPETGIADYERYF.

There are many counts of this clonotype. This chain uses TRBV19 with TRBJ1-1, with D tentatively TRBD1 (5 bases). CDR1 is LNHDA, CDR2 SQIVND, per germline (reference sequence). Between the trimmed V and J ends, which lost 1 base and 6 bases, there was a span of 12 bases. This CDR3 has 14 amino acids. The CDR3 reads CASSIGPTGPEAFF. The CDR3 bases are TGTGCCAGTAGTATAGGTCCGACGGGACCTGAAGCTTTCTTT. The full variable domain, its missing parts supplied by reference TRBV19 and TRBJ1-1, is DGGITQSPKYLFRKEGQNVTLSCEQNLNHDAMYWYRQDPGQGLRLIYYSQIVNDFQKGDIAEGYSVSREKKESFPLTVTSAQKNPTAFYLCASSIGPTGPEAFFGQGTRLTVV.

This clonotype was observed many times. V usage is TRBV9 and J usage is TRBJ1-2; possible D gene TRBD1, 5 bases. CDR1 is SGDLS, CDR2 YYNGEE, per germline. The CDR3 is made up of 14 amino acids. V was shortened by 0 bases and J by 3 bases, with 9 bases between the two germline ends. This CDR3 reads CASSVGGGDYGYTF. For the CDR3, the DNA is TGTGCCAGCAGCGTAGGTGGGGGTGACTATGGCTACACCTTC.